There are a few counts of the clone carrying this T cell receptor (beta chain). Its antigen is as yet unknown. The record originates from a study of regulatory T cells in long-lasting Graves disease. On the study more broadly: Under 3 months of antithyroid drugs had been taken by newly diagnosed Graves' patients.

Regarding the study as a whole: There were preferences for TRBV28, TRBJ1-2 and TRBJ2-5 in persistent disease. With 2,741 shared public clonotypes, persistent patients exceeded new patients, who shared about a thousand.

The CDR3 length is 14 residues. From germline, CDR1 is SGHKS and CDR2 YYEKEE (reference sequence). The ends were cut back, 4 bases at V and 9 bases at J, with 16 bases in the middle. Time point denoted: newly diagnosed GD, antithyroid drugs for less than 3 months. Extracted RNA from PBMCs served as the source of the TCR library. Library construction for TCR beta used iRepertoire HTBI primers and Arm-PCR of CDR3 regions. In TCRdb, the multiplex PCR reads were re-called with MiXCR into one record per CDR3 protein. Of some 250,000 distinct CDR3 sequences listed, over 20% were seen once; the top ten hold roughly 14%.

This specimen consisted of peripheral blood mononuclear cells (PBMCs), obtained at new diagnosis, from a patient treated with antithyroid drugs. The chain combines TRBV5-5 with TRBJ2-2; D may correspond to TRBD1 or TRBD2 (5 bases each). This TCR came from a female donor with Graves disease. The CDR3 loop reads CASSTGAQTRELFF. DNA for the CDR3: TGTGCCAGCAGCACCGGGGCTCAAACGAGGGAGCTGTTTTTT.